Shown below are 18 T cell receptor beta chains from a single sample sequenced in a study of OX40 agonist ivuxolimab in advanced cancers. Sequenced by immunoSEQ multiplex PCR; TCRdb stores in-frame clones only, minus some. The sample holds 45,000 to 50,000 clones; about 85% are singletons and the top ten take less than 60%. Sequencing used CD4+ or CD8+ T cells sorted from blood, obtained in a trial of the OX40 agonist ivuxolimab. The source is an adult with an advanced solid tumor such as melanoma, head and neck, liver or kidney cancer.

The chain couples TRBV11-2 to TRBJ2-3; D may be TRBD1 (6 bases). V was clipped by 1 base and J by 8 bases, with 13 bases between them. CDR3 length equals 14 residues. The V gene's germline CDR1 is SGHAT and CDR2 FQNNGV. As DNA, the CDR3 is TGTGCCAGCAGCTTAGCCGTGACCAGGGGTACGCAGTATTTT. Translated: CASSLAVTRGTQYF.

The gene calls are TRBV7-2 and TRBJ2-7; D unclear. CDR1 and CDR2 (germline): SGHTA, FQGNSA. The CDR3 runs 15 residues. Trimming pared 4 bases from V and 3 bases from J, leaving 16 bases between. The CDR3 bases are TGTGCCAGCAGCTCACACTCGGTGTGGGGCTACGAGCAGTACTTC. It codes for CASSSHSVWGYEQYF.

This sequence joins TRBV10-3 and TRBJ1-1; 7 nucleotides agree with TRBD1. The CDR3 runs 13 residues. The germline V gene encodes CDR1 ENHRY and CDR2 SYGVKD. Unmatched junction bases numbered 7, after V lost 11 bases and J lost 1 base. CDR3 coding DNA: TGTGCCTTTTCCGGGACAGAGAACACTGAAGCTTTCTTT. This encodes CAFSGTENTEAFF.

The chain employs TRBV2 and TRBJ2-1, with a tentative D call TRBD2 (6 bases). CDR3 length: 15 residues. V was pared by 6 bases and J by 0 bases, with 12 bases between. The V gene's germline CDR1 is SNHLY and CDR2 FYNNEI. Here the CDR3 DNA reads TGTGCCAGCAGGCACCGGGACTTCTCCTACAATGAGCAGTTCTTC. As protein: CASRHRDFSYNEQFF.

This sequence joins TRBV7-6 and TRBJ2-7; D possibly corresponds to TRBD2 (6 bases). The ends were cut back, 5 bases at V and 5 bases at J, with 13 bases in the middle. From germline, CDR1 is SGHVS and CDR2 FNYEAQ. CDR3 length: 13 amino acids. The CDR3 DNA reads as TGTGCCAGCAGCGCCGGACTAAGCGACGAGCAGTACTTC. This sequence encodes CASSAGLSDEQYF.

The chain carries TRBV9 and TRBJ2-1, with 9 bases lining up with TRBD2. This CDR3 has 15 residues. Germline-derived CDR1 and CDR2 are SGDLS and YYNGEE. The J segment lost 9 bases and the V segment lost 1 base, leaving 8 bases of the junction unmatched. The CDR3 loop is CASSVLSSGEGEQFF. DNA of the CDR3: TGTGCCAGCAGCGTACTATCTAGCGGGGAGGGTGAGCAGTTCTTC.

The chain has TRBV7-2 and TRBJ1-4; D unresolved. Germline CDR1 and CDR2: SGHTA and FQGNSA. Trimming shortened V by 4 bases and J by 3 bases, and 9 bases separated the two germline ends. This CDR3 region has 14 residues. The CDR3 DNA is TGTGCCAGCAGCTCCTCCGCGGCTAATGAAAAACTGTTTTTT. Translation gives CASSSSAANEKLFF.

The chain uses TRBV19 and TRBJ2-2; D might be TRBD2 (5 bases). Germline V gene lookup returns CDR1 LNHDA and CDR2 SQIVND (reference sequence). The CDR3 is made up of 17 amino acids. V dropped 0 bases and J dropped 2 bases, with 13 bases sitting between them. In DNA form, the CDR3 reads TGTGCCAGTAGTATAGATCTAGGGCGGACTAACACCGGGGAGCTGTTTTTT. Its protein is CASSIDLGRTNTGELFF.

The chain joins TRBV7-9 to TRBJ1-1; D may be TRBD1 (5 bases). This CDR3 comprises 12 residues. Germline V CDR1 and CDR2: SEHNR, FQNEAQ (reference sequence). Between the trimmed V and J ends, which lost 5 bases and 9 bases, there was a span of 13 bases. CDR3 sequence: CASSRQGFQAFF. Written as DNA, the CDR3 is TGTGCCAGCAGCCGTCAGGGTTTTCAAGCTTTCTTT.

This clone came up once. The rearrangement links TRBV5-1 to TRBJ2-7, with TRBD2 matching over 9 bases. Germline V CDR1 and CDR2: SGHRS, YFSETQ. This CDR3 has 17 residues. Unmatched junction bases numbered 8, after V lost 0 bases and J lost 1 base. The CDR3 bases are TGCGCCAGCAGCTTGGGTCATTCTAGCGGGGAATCCTACGAGCAGTACTTC. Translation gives CASSLGHSSGESYEQYF.

CDR3 bases: TGTGCCAGTAGCCGCCCGGGGACAGCTTCTAACTATGGCTACACCTTC. It is translated as CASSRPGTASNYGYTF. The chain combines TRBV19 with TRBJ1-2; 7 bases map to TRBD1. This CDR3 has 16 residues. Germline CDR1 and CDR2: LNHDA and SQIVND (reference sequence). The trim removed 6 bases at V and 0 bases at J, leaving 10 bases unmatched. The full variable domain, completed using reference TRBV19 and TRBJ1-2, is DGGITQSPKYLFRKEGQNVTLSCEQNLNHDAMYWYRQDPGQGLRLIYYSQIVNDFQKGDIAEGYSVSREKKESFPLTVTSAQKNPTAFYLCASSRPGTASNYGYTFGSGTRLTVV.

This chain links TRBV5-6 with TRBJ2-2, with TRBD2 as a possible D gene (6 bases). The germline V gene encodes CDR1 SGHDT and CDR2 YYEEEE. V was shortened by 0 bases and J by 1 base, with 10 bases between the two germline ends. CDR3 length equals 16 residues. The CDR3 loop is CASSLAPGLNTGELFF. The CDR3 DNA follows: TGTGCCAGCAGCTTGGCTCCGGGACTGAACACCGGGGAGCTGTTTTTT.

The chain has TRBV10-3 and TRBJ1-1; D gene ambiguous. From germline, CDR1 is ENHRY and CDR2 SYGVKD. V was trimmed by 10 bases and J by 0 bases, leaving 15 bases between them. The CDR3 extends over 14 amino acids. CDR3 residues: CATSPVGLNTEAFF. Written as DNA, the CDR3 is TGTGCCACCTCTCCGGTAGGGCTGAACACTGAAGCTTTCTTT.

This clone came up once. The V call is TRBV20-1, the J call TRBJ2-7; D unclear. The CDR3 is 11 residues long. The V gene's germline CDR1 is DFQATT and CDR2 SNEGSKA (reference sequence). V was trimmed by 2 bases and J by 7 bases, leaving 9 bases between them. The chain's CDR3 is CSARWDREQYF. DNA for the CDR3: TGCAGTGCTAGATGGGATAGAGAGCAGTACTTC.

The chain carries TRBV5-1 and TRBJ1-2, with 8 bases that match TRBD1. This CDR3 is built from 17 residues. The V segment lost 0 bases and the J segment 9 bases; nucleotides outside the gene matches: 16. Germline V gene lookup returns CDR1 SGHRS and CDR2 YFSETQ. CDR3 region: CASSLAGRSGGLSSYTF. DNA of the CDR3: TGCGCCAGCAGCTTGGCCGGACGGTCAGGGGGCTTGTCGAGCTACACCTTC.

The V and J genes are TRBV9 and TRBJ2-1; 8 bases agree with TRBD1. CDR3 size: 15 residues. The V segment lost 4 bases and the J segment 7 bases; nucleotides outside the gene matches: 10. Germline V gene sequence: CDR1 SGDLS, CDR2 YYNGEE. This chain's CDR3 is CASSFLTGAGNEQFF. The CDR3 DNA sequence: TGTGCCAGCAGCTTTTTGACAGGGGCAGGAAATGAGCAGTTCTTC. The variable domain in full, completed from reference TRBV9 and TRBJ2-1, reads DSGVTQTPKHLITATGQRVTLRCSPRSGDLSVYWYQQSLDQGLQFLIQYYNGEERAKGNILERFSAQQFPDLHSELNLSSLELGDSALYFCASSFLTGAGNEQFFGPGTRLTVL.

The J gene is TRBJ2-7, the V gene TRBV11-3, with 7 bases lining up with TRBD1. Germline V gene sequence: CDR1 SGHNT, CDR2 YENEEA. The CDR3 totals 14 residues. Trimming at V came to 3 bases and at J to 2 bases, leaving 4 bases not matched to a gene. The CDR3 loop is CASSFAGGPYEQYF. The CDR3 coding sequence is TGTGCCAGCAGCTTCGCAGGGGGTCCCTACGAGCAGTACTTC.

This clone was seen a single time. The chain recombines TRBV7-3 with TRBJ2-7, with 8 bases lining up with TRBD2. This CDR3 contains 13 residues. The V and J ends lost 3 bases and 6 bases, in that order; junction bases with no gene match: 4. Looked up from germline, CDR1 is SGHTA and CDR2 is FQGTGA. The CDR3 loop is CASSFEAGGEQYF. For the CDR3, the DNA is TGTGCCAGCAGCTTTGAGGCGGGGGGCGAGCAGTACTTC.